Below are 25 T cell receptor beta chains sequenced from a single sample in a study of cytomegalovirus exposure and HLA in healthy donors (dated by TCRdb to 2016 to 2017). Libraries were prepared through the immunoSEQ multiplex PCR assay. For the multiplex PCR, a mixture combining 60 forward primers for TCR Vbeta segments and 13 reverse primers for TCR Jbeta segments was used. Drawn from immuneACCESS, this table holds only the in-frame rearrangements with V and J called that TCRdb kept. Clones are partly lost; checked studies trace under half to an unresolved V gene and leave the rest unexplained. In all, the sample holds some 130,000 clones, and around four fifths of those were seen once. 4.5% to 5% of the sample is held by the ten biggest clonotypes. The sequencing input was PBMCs. The receptors were gathered from a man between 25 and 39 years old in good health.

This chain connects TRBV6-5 to TRBJ2-1, with D possibly TRBD2 on 6 matching bases. CDR1 and CDR2 from the germline V gene are MNHEY and SVGAGI. This CDR3 has 16 amino acids. V was cut by 0 bases and J by 7 bases, with 16 bases left in between. As DNA, the CDR3 is TGTGCCAGCAGTTACTCTAGGAGGGAGCCCCGTAATGAGCAGTTCTTC. Its protein product is CASSYSRREPRNEQFF.

This clone was seen more than once but under ten times. The chain links TRBV14 to TRBJ2-1; 8 nucleotides match TRBD1. Germline CDR1 SGHDN, CDR2 FVKESK. CDR3 length equals 16 residues. V dropped 4 bases and J dropped 5; count of bases not matched to a gene: 10. The CDR3 spells CASSLVIRGLNNEQFF. DNA for the CDR3: TGTGCCAGCAGCCTTGTGATCAGGGGGCTGAACAATGAGCAGTTCTTC.

The gene calls are TRBV27 and TRBJ2-1, with D possibly TRBD2 on 6 matching bases. Trimming removed 9 bases from V and 6 bases from J, with 21 bases in between. Germline CDR1 MNHEY, CDR2 SMNVEV (reference sequence). The CDR3 is 15 residues long. The CDR3 nucleotides read TGTGCCAGTTCCCAAACGCCCGGAGGGACCAATGAGCAGTTCTTC. Its protein product is CASSQTPGGTNEQFF.

The J gene is TRBJ2-1, the V gene TRBV18; 10 nucleotides agree with TRBD2. V was clipped by 3 bases and J by 0 bases; unmatched bases: 8. Germline-derived CDR1 and CDR2 are KGHSH and LQKENI. CDR3 length: 18 amino acids. This chain's CDR3 is CASSPSGTSESSYNEQFF. The CDR3, as DNA: TGTGCCAGCTCACCCTCTGGGACTAGCGAAAGCTCCTACAATGAGCAGTTCTTC. Looking up the rest from reference TRBV18 and TRBJ2-1 gives the full variable domain: NAGVMQNPRHLVRRRGQEARLRCSPMKGHSHVYWYRQLPEEGLKFMVYLQKENIIDESGMPKERFSAEFPKEGPSILRIQQVVRGDSAAYFCASSPSGTSESSYNEQFFGPGTRLTVL.

The chain has TRBV7-3 and TRBJ2-1, with D tentatively TRBD2 (6 bases). The germline gives CDR1 SGHTA, CDR2 FQGTGA. The CDR3 is 16 residues long. The germline V and J ends were trimmed by 5 bases and 1 base, with 15 bases remaining between them. The CDR3 DNA reads as TGTGCCAGCAGCCAGGGACTTGTTGTTTCCTACAATGAGCAGTTCTTC. The encoded protein is CASSQGLVVSYNEQFF. Complete variable domain (other parts from reference TRBV7-3 and TRBJ2-1): GAGVSQTPSNKVTEKGKYVELRCDPISGHTALYWYRQSLGQGPEFLIYFQGTGAADDSGLPNDRFFAVRPEGSVSTLKIQRTERGDSAVYLCASSQGLVVSYNEQFFGPGTRLTVL.

The J gene is TRBJ2-4, the V gene TRBV11-2, with a possible D match to TRBD2 (5 bases). The V and J ends lost 5 bases and 8 bases respectively, with 16 bases between them. This CDR3 is 14 amino acids long. Per the germline V gene, CDR1 is SGHAT and CDR2 is FQNNGV. The CDR3 sequence: CASSKGTPRDIQYF. DNA of the CDR3: TGTGCCAGCAGCAAGGGTACCCCGAGGGACATTCAGTACTTC. Together with reference TRBV11-2 and TRBJ2-4, the CDR3 gives the full variable domain: EAGVAQSPRYKIIEKRQSVAFWCNPISGHATLYWYQQILGQGPKLLIQFQNNGVVDDSQLPKDRFSAERLKGVDSTLKIQPAKLEDSAVYLCASSKGTPRDIQYFGAGTRLSVL.

The gene calls are TRBV28 and TRBJ2-1; 14 positions agree with TRBD2. CDR1 is MDHEN, CDR2 SYDVKM, per germline. This CDR3 has 15 residues. After removal of 7 bases from V and 6 bases from J, the junction contained 5 bases not matched to a gene. This CDR3 is CASTLGTSGSNEQFF. The CDR3 bases are TGTGCCAGCACCTTGGGGACTAGCGGGAGCAATGAGCAGTTCTTC.

This clone was seen more than once but under ten times. The rearrangement joins TRBV7-9 to TRBJ2-3; 10 nucleotides match TRBD2. CDR1 SEHNR and CDR2 FQNEAQ come from the germline V gene (reference sequence). With V trimmed by 5 bases and J by 2 bases, 7 bases remained unmatched. The CDR3 runs 16 residues. The CDR3, as DNA: TGTGCCAGCAGCCCGAGGACTAGCGGAGACACAGATACGCAGTATTTT. Translated: CASSPRTSGDTDTQYF.

As DNA, the CDR3 is TGTGCCAGCAGTTACACGGCAGGGGGTAGGGAAAAACTGTTTTTT. Its protein product is CASSYTAGGREKLFF. V is TRBV6-5 and J is TRBJ1-4, with 7 bases matching TRBD1. The CDR3 length is 15 residues. Germline lookup yields CDR1 MNHEY and CDR2 SVGAGI. With V trimmed by 2 bases and J by 8 bases, 8 bases remained unmatched.

Worth noting for this clone: One end of the junction varies from germline; a read error may be responsible. CDR3 sequence reads: CAGSPRQTRALETQYF. CDR3 bases: TGTGCCGGCAGCCCCCGACAGACCCGCGCTTTGGAGACCCAGTACTTC. The V and J genes are TRBV5-4 and TRBJ2-5, with a possible D match to TRBD1 (5 bases). The CDR3 is made up of 16 amino acids. Germline V gene sequence: CDR1 SGHNT, CDR2 YYREEE (reference sequence).

CDR3 in amino acids: CASSLDGDGYTF. CDR3 bases: TGCGCCAGCAGCTTGGACGGGGATGGCTACACCTTC. This chain uses TRBV5-1 with TRBJ1-2, with no clear D. CDR3 length: 12 residues. The germline CDR1 and CDR2 sequences are SGHRS and YFSETQ. The V end was cut by 0 bases, the J end by 6 bases, with 6 bases between.

The CDR3 DNA is TGTGCCAGCGTATGGGGAGGTTCCAACTCCTACGAGCAGTACTTC. Translating gives CASVWGGSNSYEQYF. The chain uses TRBV6-5 and TRBJ2-7, with a weak D call TRBD2 (6 bases). The CDR3 sequence is 15 residues long. V shed 8 bases and J shed 0 bases, with 17 bases lying between them. Germline V gene data show CDR1 as MNHEY and CDR2 as SVGAGI.

The genes are TRBV19 and TRBJ2-3; TRBD2 agrees at 13 bases. There are 16 residues in the CDR3. Germline trimming cut 10 bases from V and 3 bases from J; bases unmatched to any gene: 10. Germline CDR1 and CDR2: LNHDA and SQIVND (reference sequence). CDR3: CATRRTSGSMTDTQYF. CDR3 DNA: TGTGCCACCAGAAGGACTAGCGGGAGCATGACAGATACGCAGTATTTT. Combining the CDR3 with reference TRBV19 and TRBJ2-3 gives the whole variable domain DGGITQSPKYLFRKEGQNVTLSCEQNLNHDAMYWYRQDPGQGLRLIYYSQIVNDFQKGDIAEGYSVSREKKESFPLTVTSAQKNPTAFYLCATRRTSGSMTDTQYFGPGTRLTVL.

J is TRBJ2-6 and V is TRBV6-1; perhaps TRBD2 as D (5 bases). Germline V lookup: CDR1 MNHNS, CDR2 SASEGT. The germline V and J ends were trimmed by 8 bases and 0 bases, with 8 bases remaining between them. The CDR3 totals 14 residues. CDR3 in amino acids: CASERVSGANVLTF. CDR3 sequence (DNA): TGTGCCAGCGAGAGGGTCTCTGGGGCCAACGTCCTGACTTTC.

The chain has TRBV28 and TRBJ1-2, with 7 bases that match TRBD1. The germline V gene encodes CDR1 MDHEN and CDR2 SYDVKM. V dropped 4 bases and J dropped 7; count of bases not matched to a gene: 15. The CDR3 consists of 16 residues. The CDR3 DNA reads as TGTGCCAGCAGTTCCACCCCATCGACAGGGAGAGGTGGCTACACCTTC. It yields the protein CASSSTPSTGRGGYTF.

The rearrangement joins TRBV11-2 to TRBJ2-3; 12 bases are shared with TRBD2. The V segment lost 4 bases and the J segment 1 base; nucleotides outside the gene matches: 3. This CDR3 has 16 amino acids. Germline loops: CDR1 SGHAT, CDR2 FQNNGV. The CDR3 here is CASSWGLAGGTDTQYF. The CDR3 region has the DNA TGTGCCAGCAGCTGGGGACTAGCGGGCGGCACAGATACGCAGTATTTT.

The J gene is TRBJ1-1, the V gene TRBV9, with D unclear. The CDR3 has 16 residues. Trimming took 4 bases from V and 3 from J, leaving 19 bases between them. Looked up from germline, CDR1 is SGDLS and CDR2 is YYNGEE. The CDR3 spells CASSPHGGPLDTEAFF. Here the CDR3 DNA reads TGTGCCAGCAGCCCGCACGGAGGGCCGTTGGACACTGAAGCTTTCTTT.

The chain uses TRBV18 and TRBJ2-5; perhaps TRBD2 as D (6 bases). There are 16 residues in the CDR3. Trimming pared 2 bases from V and 3 bases from J, leaving 16 bases between. Germline lookup yields CDR1 KGHSH and CDR2 LQKENI. This chain's CDR3 is CASSPGSVGLKETQYF. The CDR3 nucleotides are TGTGCCAGCTCACCAGGCTCGGTGGGACTGAAAGAGACCCAGTACTTC.

In DNA, the CDR3 is TGTGCCAGCAGGTCCCCCGGGGATACGCAGTATTTT. Its protein product is CASRSPGDTQYF. The rearrangement joins TRBV28 to TRBJ2-3; no reliable D call. Deletions cut 6 bases from V and 6 bases from J, with 10 bases between. CDR1 MDHEN and CDR2 SYDVKM come from the germline V gene. There are 12 residues in the CDR3.

The chain is built from TRBV7-8 and TRBJ2-3; TRBD2 aligns across 8 bases. CDR3 length: 15 amino acids. Germline loops: CDR1 SGHVS, CDR2 FQNEAQ. Trimming took 7 bases from V and 1 from J; bases not matched to a gene: 7. The DNA of the CDR3 is TGTGCCAGCAAAACACTAGCGGCCCGCACAGATACGCAGTATTTT. This translates into CASKTLAARTDTQYF.

V is TRBV19 and J is TRBJ2-3; D remains ambiguous. Germline V gene data show CDR1 as LNHDA and CDR2 as SQIVND (reference sequence). V dropped 8 bases and J dropped 1 base, with 4 bases sitting between them. The CDR3 runs 11 residues. CDR3 loop: CASGGTDTQYF. DNA for the CDR3: TGTGCCAGTGGAGGCACAGATACGCAGTATTTT.

The chain combines TRBV27 with TRBJ2-3; 7 nucleotides align to TRBD2. CDR1 and CDR2 from the germline V gene are MNHEY and SMNVEV (reference sequence). CDR3 length: 15 amino acids. Trimming cost V 8 bases and J 2 bases; bases outside gene matches: 10. CDR3: CASRDYYFDTDTQYF. In nucleotides, the CDR3 is TGTGCCAGCCGGGACTACTACTTTGACACAGATACGCAGTATTTT.

This chain links TRBV4-2 with TRBJ2-7, with TRBD1 matching 9 bases. J was trimmed by 2 bases and V by 3 bases; bases with no gene match: 5. This CDR3 is built from 15 residues. Germline CDR1 LGHNA, CDR2 YNFKEQ. The CDR3 DNA follows: TGTGCCAGCAGCCAGACCGGGACAGGGACCTACGAGCAGTACTTC. It yields the protein CASSQTGTGTYEQYF.

The rearrangement links TRBV11-2 to TRBJ2-3; D possibly corresponds to TRBD2 (6 bases). Trimming removed 4 bases from V and 11 bases from J, with 19 bases in between. CDR1 SGHAT and CDR2 FQNNGV come from the germline V gene. The CDR3 consists of 14 residues. The CDR3 DNA reads as TGTGCCAGCAGCTCTAGTTGGGGGGTCGTGAGGCAGTATTTT. Translating it yields CASSSSWGVVRQYF.

Comments on this clone: The junction and the germline gene differ at one end; a read error may be behind it. The CDR3 DNA reads as TGTTCCAGCAGCTTAGGGGACAGGGGCCCCGGCACCGGGGAGCTGTTTTTT. Its translation: CSSSLGDRGPGTGELFF. The chain links TRBV7-9 to TRBJ2-2; 10 bases fit TRBD1. The CDR3 has 17 residues. Germline assignment: CDR1 SEHNR and CDR2 FQNEAQ (reference sequence).